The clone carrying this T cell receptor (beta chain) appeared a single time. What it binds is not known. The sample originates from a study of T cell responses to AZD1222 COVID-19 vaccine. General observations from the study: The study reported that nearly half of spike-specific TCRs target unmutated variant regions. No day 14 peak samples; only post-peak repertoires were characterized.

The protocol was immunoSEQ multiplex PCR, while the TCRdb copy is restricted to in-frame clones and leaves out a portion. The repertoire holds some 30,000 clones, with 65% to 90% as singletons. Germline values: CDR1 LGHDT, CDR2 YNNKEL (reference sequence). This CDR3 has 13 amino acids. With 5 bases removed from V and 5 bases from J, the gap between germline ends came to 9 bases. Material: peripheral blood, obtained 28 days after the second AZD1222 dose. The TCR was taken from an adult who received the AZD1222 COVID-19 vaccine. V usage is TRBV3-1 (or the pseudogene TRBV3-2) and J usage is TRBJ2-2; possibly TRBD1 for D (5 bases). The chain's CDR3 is CASSGKGTGELFF. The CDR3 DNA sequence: TGTGCCAGCAGCGGGAAGGGGACCGGGGAGCTGTTTTTT.